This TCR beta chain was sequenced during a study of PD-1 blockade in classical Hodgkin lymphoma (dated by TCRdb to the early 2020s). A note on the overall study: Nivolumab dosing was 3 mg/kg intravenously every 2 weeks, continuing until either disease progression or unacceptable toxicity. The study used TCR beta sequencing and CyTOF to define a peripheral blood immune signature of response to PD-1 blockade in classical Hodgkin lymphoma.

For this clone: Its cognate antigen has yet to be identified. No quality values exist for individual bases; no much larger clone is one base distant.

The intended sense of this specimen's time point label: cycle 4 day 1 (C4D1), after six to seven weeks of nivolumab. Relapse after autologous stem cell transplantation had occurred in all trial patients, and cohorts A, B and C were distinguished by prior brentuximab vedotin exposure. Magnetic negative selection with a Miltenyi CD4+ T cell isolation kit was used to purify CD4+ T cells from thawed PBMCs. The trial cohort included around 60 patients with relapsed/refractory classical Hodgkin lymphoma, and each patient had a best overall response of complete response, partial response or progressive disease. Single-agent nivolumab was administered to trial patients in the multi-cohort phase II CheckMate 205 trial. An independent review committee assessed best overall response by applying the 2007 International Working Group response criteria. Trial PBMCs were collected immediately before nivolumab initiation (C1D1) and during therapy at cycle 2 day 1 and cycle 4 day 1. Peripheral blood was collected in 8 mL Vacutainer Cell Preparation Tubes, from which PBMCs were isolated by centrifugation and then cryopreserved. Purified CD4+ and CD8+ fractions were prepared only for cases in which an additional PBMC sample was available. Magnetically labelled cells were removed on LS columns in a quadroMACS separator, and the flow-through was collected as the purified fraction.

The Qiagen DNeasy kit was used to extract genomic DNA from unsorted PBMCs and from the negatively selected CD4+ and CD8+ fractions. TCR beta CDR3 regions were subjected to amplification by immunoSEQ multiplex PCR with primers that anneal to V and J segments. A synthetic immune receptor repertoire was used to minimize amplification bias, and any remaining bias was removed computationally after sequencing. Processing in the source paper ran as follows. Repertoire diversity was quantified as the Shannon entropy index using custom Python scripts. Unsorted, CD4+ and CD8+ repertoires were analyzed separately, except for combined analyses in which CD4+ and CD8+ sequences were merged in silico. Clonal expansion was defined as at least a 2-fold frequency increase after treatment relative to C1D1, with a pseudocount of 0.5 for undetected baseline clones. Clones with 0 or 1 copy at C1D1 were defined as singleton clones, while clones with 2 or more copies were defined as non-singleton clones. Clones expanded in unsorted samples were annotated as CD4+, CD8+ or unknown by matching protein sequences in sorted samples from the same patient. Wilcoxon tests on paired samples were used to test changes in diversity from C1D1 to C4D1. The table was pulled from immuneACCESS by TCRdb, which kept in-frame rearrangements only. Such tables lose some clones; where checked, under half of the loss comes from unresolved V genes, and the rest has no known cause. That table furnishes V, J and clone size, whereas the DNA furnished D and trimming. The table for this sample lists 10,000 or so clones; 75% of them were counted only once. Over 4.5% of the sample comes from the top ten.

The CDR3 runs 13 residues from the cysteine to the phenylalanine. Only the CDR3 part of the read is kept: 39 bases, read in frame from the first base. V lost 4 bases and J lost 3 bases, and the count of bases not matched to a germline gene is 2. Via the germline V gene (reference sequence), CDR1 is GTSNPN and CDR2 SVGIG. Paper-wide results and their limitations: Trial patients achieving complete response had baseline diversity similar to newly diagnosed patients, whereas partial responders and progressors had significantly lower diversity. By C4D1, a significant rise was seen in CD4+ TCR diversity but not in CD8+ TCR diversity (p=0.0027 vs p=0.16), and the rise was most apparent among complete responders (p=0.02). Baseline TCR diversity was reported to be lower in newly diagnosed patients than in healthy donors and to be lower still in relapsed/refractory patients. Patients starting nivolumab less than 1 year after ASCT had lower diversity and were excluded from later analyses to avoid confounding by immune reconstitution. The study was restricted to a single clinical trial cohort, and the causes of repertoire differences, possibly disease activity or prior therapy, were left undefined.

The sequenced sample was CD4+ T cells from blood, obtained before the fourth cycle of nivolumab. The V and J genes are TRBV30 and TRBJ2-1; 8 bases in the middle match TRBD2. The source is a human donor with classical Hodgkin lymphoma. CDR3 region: CAWNGGGYNEQFF. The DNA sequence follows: TGTGCCTGGAACGGGGGGGGCTACAATGAGCAGTTCTTC.